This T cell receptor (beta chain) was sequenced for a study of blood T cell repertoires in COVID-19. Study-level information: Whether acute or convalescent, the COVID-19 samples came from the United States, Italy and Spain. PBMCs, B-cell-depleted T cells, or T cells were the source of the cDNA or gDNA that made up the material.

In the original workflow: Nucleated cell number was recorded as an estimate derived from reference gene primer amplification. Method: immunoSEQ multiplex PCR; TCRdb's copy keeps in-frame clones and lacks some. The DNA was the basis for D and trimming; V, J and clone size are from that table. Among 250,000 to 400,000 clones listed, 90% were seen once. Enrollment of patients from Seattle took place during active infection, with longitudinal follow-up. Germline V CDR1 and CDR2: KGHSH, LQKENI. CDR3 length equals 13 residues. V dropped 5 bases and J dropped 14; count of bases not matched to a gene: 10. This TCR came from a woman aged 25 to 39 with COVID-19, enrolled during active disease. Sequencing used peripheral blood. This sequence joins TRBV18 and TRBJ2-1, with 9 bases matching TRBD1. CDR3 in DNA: TGTGCCAGCTCAGAACGCCACCGGGACAGGGAGTTCTTC. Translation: CASSERHRDREFF. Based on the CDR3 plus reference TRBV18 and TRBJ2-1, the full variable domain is NAGVMQNPRHLVRRRGQEARLRCSPMKGHSHVYWYRQLPEEGLKFMVYLQKENIIDESGMPKERFSAEFPKEGPSILRIQQVVRGDSAAYFCASSERHRDREFFGPGTRLTVL.